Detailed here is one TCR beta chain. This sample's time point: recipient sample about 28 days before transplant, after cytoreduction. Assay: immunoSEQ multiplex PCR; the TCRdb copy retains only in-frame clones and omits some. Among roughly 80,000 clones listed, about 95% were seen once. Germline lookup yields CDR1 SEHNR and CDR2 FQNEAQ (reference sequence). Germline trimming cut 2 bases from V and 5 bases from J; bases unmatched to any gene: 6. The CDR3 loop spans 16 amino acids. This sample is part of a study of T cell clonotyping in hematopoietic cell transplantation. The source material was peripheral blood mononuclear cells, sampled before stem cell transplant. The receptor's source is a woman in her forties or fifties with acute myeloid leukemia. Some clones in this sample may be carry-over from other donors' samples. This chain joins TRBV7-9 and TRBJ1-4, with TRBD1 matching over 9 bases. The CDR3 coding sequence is TGTGCCAGCAGCTTATGGTCCGGGACAGGGAATGAAAAACTGTTTTTT. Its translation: CASSLWSGTGNEKLFF.